This T cell receptor beta chain was found in a study of technical replicates of blood from a few donors. Only in-frame clones appear in the TCRdb table, and some are missing; sequencing was by immunoSEQ multiplex PCR. Of 70,000 to 90,000 clones listed, around 94% were seen once; the top ten hold about 0.26%. Trimming left V 1 base short and J 0 bases short, with 10 bases between. The germline CDR1 and CDR2 sequences are SGHTA and FQGNSA. The CDR3 has 15 amino acids. The sequenced material came from T cells isolated from PBMCs. The source is a human donor in good health. The rearrangement uses TRBV7-2 and TRBJ2-7; D may be TRBD2 (6 bases). CDR3 DNA: TGTGCCAGCAGCTTAGACGGGGAGGCCTCCTACGAGCAGTACTTC. This encodes CASSLDGEASYEQYF.